The rows below give T cell receptor beta chains drawn from one sample of a study of T-cell reconstitution after alpha-beta-depleted transplantation in children. TCRdb independently ran MiXCR on the PCR reads; one entry per CDR3 protein. This sample has about 230,000 distinct CDR3 sequences, with around 12% found just once. This specimen was PBMCs from the stem cell graft donor, taken from the stem cell graft. Receptor source: a human donor who donated a stem cell graft to a child with acute lymphoblastic leukemia. CDR3s include the opening cysteine and the closing phenylalanine or tryptophan. Each record gives: clone size, D gene, CDR3 length, J gene, V gene, CDR3 protein, CDR3 DNA. D genes are given only for firm matches. Clone size, where shown, is once, few, many, or a class for clones that have expanded.

many | TRBD2 | 16 | TRBJ2-1 | TRBV20-1 | CSARSPAGGNYNEQFF | TGCAGTGCTAGATCTCCGGCGGGAGGGAACTACAATGAGCAGTTCTTC
many | TRBD1 | 13 | TRBJ1-4 | TRBV19 | CASDPGTGEKLFF | TGTGCCAGCGACCCCGGGACAGGTGAAAAACTGTTTTTT
many | TRBD1 | 16 | TRBJ2-3 | TRBV9 | CASSVALTGGAYTQYF | TGTGCCAGCAGCGTAGCCTTGACAGGGGGCGCCTATACGCAGTATTTT
many | . | 17 | TRBJ2-1 | TRBV12-1 | CASSLMDEPQFRNEQFF | TGTGCCAGCAGCTTAATGGACGAACCCCAGTTCCGCAATGAGCAGTTCTTC
many | . | 11 | TRBJ1-2 | TRBV20-1 | CSGALGDGYTF | TGCAGTGGAGCCCTGGGCGATGGCTACACCTTC
. | TRBD1 | 17 | TRBJ1-6 | TRBV18 | CASSPGLQGIYNSPLHF | TGTGCCAGCTCACCAGGGTTACAGGGGATCTATAATTCACCCCTCCACTTT
many | . | 12 | TRBJ1-1 | TRBV5-5 | CASSLLGTEAFF | TGTGCCAGCAGCCTACTGGGCACTGAAGCTTTCTTT
. | TRBD2 | 18 | TRBJ2-1 | TRBV11-2 | CASSFPTSGGTSYNEQFF | TGTGCCAGCAGCTTCCCGACTAGCGGGGGGACCTCCTACAATGAGCAGTTCTTC
. | . | 16 | TRBJ1-1 | TRBV4-3 | CASSQDRGQVRTEAFF | TGCGCCAGCAGCCAGGACCGAGGGCAGGTTCGGACTGAAGCTTTCTTT
many | . | 16 | TRBJ2-1 | TRBV6-1 | CASRSNRVQWQGEQFF | TGTGCCAGCAGATCCAACAGGGTTCAGTGGCAGGGGGAGCAGTTCTTC
many | TRBD1 | 13 | TRBJ1-1 | TRBV6-2/TRBV6-3 | CASISGGAAEAFF | TGTGCCAGCATCTCAGGGGGCGCCGCTGAAGCTTTCTTT
many | . | 11 | TRBJ2-1 | TRBV6-2/TRBV6-3 | CASGKVNEQFF | TGTGCCAGCGGTAAAGTCAATGAGCAGTTCTTC
. | TRBD2 | 16 | TRBJ2-7 | TRBV4-2 | CASSQTSSGGAYEQYF | TGTGCCAGCAGCCAAACATCTAGCGGGGGGGCATACGAGCAGTACTTC
many | . | 12 | TRBJ1-1 | TRBV6-1 | CASSEPNTEAFF | TGTGCCAGCAGTGAGCCGAACACTGAAGCTTTCTTT
many | . | 16 | TRBJ1-5 | TRBV4-3 | CASSQGISGGHQPQHF | TGCGCCAGCAGCCAAGGTATCTCGGGAGGCCATCAGCCCCAGCATTTT
many | . | 16 | TRBJ2-3 | TRBV12-3/TRBV12-4 | CASSLNMRQGADTQYF | TGTGCCAGCAGTTTGAATATGAGGCAGGGTGCAGATACGCAGTATTTT
many | . | 15 | TRBJ2-7 | TRBV7-8 | CASSTSGPREPEQYF | TGTGCCAGCAGCACGTCGGGGCCCCGCGAACCCGAGCAGTACTTC
few | . | 15 | TRBJ1-2 | TRBV6-5 | CASSSTPKGGGGHTF | TGTGCCAGCAGTTCAACCCCCAAAGGCGGTGGAGGTCACACCTTC
many | TRBD1 | 11 | TRBJ1-1 | TRBV18 | CASSGGTEAFF | TGTGCCAGTTCAGGGGGCACTGAAGCTTTCTTT
many | . | 15 | TRBJ2-7 | TRBV28 | CASSSLQGNVAEQYF | TGTGCCAGCAGTTCACTACAGGGTAACGTGGCCGAGCAGTACTTC